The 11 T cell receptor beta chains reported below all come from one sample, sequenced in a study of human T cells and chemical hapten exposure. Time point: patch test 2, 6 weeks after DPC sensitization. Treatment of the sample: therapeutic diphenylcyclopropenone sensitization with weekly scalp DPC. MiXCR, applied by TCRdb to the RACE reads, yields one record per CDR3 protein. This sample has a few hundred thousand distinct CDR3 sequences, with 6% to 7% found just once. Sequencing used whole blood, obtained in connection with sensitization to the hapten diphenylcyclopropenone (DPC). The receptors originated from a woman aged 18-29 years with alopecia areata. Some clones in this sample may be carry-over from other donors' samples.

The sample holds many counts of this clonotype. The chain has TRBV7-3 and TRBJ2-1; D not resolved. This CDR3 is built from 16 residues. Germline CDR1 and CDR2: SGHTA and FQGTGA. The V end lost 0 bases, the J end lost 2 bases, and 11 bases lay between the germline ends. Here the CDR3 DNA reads TGTGCCAGCAGCTTAACCCACCCAGTACCCTACAATGAGCAGTTCTTC. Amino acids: CASSLTHPVPYNEQFF.

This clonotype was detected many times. CDR3 sequence: CASSPPRGHGNEQYF. In DNA, the CDR3 is TGTGCCAGCAGTCCCCCTCGGGGTCATGGAAACGAGCAGTACTTC. The gene calls are TRBV6-5 and TRBJ2-7, with a weak D call TRBD2 (5 bases). V lost 5 bases and J 5 bases, leaving 19 bases between the germline ends. CDR3 length: 15 amino acids. Germline CDR1 and CDR2: MNHEY and SVGAGI.

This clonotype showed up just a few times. The CDR3 coding sequence is TGTGCCAGCAGCCAAGGGGGGGGCGTTAGTGAGCAGTTCTTC. Its protein is CASSQGGGVSEQFF. The chain has TRBV4-2 and TRBJ2-1; maybe TRBD2 (7 bases). The CDR3 sequence is 14 residues long. Germline CDR1 is LGHNA and CDR2 is YNFKEQ. V lost 1 base to trimming and J lost 9 bases, with 13 bases between them.

The CDR3 DNA reads TGTGCCAGCAGCTTAAAAAGCAGGGGGAACACTGAAGCTTTCTTT. Its translation is CASSLKSRGNTEAFF. The chain uses TRBV7-3 and TRBJ1-1; the D gene is possibly TRBD1 (6 bases). In germline, CDR1 is SGHTA, CDR2 FQGTGA. This CDR3 contains 15 residues. Trimming pared 1 base from V and 1 base from J, leaving 10 bases between. The whole variable domain, remainder taken from reference TRBV7-3 and TRBJ1-1, is GAGVSQTPSNKVTEKGKYVELRCDPISGHTALYWYRQSLGQGPEFLIYFQGTGAADDSGLPNDRFFAVRPEGSVSTLKIQRTERGDSAVYLCASSLKSRGNTEAFFGQGTRLTVV.

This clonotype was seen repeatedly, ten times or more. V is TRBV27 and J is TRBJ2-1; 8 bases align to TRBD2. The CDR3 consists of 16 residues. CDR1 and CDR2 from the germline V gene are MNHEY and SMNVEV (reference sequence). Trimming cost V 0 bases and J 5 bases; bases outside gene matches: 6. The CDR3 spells CASSLSIERGNNEQFF. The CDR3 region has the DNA TGTGCCAGCAGTTTATCGATCGAGCGGGGGAACAATGAGCAGTTCTTC.

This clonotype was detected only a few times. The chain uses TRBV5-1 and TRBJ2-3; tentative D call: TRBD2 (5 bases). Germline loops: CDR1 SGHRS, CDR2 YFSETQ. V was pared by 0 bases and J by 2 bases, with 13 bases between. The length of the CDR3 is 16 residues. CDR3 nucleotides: TGCGCCAGCAGCTTGGGTGTGGACTTCTACACAGATACGCAGTATTTT. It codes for CASSLGVDFYTDTQYF.

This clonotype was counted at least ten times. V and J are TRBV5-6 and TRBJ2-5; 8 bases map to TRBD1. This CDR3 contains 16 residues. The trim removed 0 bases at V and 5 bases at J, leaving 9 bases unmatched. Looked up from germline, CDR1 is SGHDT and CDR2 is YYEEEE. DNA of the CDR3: TGTGCCAGCAGCTTGGCGCGGGCAGGGGGCGCGGAGACCCAGTACTTC. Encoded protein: CASSLARAGGAETQYF.

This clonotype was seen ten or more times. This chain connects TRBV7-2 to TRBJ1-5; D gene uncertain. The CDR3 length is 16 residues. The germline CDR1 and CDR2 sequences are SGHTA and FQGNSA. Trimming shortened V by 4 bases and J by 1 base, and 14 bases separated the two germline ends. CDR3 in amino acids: CASSSARGGSNQPQHF. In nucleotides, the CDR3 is TGTGCCAGCAGCTCAGCGCGGGGAGGAAGCAATCAGCCCCAGCATTTT.

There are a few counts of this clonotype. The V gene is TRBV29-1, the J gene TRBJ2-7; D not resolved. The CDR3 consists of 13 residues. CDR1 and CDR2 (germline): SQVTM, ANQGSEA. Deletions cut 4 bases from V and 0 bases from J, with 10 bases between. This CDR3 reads CSVVQPSSYEQYF. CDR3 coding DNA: TGCAGCGTTGTCCAGCCCAGCTCCTACGAGCAGTACTTC.

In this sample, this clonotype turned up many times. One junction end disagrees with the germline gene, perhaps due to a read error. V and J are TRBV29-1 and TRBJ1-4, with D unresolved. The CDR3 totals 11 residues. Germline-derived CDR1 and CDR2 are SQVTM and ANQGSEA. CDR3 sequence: CSVEDDEKLFF. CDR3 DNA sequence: TGCAGCGTGGAAGACGATGAAAAACTGTTTTTT.

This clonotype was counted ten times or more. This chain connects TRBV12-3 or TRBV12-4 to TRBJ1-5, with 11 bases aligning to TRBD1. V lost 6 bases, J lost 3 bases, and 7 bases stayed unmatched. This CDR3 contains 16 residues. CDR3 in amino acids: CASRRTGGAFNQPQHF. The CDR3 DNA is TGTGCCAGCAGGAGGACAGGGGGCGCCTTCAATCAGCCCCAGCATTTT.